This paragraph covers one TCR beta chain sequence. Its antigen remains unknown. V lost 5 bases to trimming and J lost 2 bases, with 13 bases between them. The CDR3 extends over 14 amino acids. This sample was taken from a study of T cells in Graves' hyperthyroidism and ophthalmopathy. Whole-study results and caveats: Blood also showed most of the thyroid clonotypes that were expanded above 0.001.

Amplification yielded TCR beta CDR3 regions, with RNA transcripts as the source. TCR CDR3 underwent first-round RT-PCR with the HTBI primer set. In TCRdb, the multiplex PCR reads were re-called with MiXCR into one record per CDR3 protein. This sample has 340,000 or so distinct CDR3 sequences, with around 16% found just once. The origin of this receptor is a young man with Graves' hyperthyroidism. V usage is TRBV12-3 or TRBV12-4 and J usage is TRBJ2-7; D is tentatively TRBD1 or TRBD2 (5 bases each). The sequenced sample was blood. Here the CDR3 reads CASSRPGPPYEQYF. The CDR3 nucleotides read TGTGCCAGCAGTCGGCCGGGACCTCCCTACGAGCAGTACTTC.